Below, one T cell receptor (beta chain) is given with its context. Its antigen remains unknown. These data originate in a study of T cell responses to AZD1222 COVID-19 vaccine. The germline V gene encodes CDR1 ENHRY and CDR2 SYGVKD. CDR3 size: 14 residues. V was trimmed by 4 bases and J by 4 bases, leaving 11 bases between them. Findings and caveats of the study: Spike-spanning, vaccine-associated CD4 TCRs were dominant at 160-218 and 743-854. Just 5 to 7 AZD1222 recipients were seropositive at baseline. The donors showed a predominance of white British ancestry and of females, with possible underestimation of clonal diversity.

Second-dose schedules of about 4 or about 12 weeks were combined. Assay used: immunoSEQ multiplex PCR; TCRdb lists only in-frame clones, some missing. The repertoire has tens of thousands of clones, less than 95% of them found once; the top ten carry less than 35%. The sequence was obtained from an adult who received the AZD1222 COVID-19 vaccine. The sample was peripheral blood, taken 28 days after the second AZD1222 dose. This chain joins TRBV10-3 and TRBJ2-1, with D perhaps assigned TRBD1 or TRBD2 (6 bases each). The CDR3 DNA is TGTGCCATCAGTGGGGGGGACACTTACAATGAGCAGTTCTTC. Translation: CAISGGDTYNEQFF.